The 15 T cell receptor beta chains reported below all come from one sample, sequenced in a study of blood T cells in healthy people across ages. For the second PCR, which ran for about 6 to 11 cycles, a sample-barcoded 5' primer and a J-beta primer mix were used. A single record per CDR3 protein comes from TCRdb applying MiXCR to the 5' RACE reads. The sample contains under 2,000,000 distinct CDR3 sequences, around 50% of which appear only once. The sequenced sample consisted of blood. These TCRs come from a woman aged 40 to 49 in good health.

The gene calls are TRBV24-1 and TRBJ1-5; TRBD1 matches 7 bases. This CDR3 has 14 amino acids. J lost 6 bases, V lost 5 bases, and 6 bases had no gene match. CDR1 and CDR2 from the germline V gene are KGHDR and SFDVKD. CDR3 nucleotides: TGTGCCACCAGTGCCCGGGACAGCGTTCAGCCCCAGCATTTT. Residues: CATSARDSVQPQHF.

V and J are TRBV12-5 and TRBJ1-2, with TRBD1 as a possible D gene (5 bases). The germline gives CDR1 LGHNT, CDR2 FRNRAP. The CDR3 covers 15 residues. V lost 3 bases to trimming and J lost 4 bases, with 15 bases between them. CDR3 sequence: CASGFSPGRAYGYTF. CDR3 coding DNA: TGTGCTAGTGGTTTCTCTCCAGGGAGGGCCTATGGCTACACCTTC. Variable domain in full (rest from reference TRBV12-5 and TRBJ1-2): DARVTQTPRHKVTEMGQEVTMRCQPILGHNTVFWYRQTMMQGLELLAYFRNRAPLDDSGMPKDRFSAEMPDATLATLKIQPSEPRDSAVYFCASGFSPGRAYGYTFGSGTRLTVV.

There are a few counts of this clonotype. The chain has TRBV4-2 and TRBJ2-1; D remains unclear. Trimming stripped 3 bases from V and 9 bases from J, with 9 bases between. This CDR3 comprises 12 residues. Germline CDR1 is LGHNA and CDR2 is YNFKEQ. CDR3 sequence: CASSQTAGEQFF. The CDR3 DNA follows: TGTGCCAGCAGCCAGACGGCTGGTGAGCAGTTCTTC.

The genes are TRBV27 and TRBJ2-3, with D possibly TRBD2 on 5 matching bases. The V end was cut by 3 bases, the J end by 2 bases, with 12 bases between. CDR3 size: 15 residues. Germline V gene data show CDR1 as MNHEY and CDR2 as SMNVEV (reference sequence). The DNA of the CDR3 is TGTGCCAGCAGTTTTACCCCGGGGTTCACAGATACGCAGTATTTT. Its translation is CASSFTPGFTDTQYF.

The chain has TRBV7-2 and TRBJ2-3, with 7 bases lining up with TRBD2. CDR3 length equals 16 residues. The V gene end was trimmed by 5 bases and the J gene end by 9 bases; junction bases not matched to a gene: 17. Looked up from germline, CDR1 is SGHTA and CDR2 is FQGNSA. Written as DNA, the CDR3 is TGTGCCAGCAGCCCAGCCGGGACTACGGTCGGGCGAACGCAGTATTTT. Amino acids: CASSPAGTTVGRTQYF.

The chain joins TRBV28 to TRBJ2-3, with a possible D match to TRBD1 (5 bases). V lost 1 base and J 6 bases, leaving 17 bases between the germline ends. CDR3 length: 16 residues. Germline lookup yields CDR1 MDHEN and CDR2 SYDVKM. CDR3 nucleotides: TGTGCCAGCAGTTTATTTTCAGGGCCCGCGGAGGATACGCAGTATTTT. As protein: CASSLFSGPAEDTQYF.

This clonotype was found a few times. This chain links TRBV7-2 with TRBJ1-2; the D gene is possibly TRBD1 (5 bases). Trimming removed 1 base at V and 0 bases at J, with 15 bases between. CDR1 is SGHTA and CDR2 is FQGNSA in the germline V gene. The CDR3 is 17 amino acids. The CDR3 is CASSLVRQTTTNYGYTF. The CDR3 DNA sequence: TGTGCCAGCAGCTTAGTTAGACAGACAACTACTAACTATGGCTACACCTTC.

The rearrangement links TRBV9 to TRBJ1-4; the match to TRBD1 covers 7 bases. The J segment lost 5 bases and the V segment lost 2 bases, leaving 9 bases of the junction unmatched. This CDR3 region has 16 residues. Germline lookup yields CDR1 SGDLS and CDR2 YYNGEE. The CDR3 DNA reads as TGTGCCAGCAGCGTCGCAGGTGGGACAGAGAATGAAAAACTGTTTTTT. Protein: CASSVAGGTENEKLFF.

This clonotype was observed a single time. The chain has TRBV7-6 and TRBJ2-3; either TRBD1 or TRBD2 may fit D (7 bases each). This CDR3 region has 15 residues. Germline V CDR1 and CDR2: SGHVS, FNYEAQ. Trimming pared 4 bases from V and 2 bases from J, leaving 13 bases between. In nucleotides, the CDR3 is TGTGCCAGCAGCTCCCCAGGGGGGGACACAGATACGCAGTATTTT. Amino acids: CASSSPGGDTDTQYF. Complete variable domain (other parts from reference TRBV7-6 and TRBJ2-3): GAGVSQSPRYKVTKRGQDVALRCDPISGHVSLYWYRQALGQGPEFLTYFNYEAQQDKSGLPNDRFSAERPEGSISTLTIQRTEQRDSAMYRCASSSPGGDTDTQYFGPGTRLTVL.

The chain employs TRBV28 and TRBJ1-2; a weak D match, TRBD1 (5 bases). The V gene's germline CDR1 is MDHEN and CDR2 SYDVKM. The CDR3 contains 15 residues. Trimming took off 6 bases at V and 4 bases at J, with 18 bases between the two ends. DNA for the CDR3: TGTGCCAGCAGCGCCGGAGGGGCAGGTATCTATGGCTACACCTTC. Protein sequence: CASSAGGAGIYGYTF.

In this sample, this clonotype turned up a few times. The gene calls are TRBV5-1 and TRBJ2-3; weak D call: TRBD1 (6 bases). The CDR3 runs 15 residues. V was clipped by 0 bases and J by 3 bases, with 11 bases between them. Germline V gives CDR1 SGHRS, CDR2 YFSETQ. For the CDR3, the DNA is TGCGCCAGCAGCTTGGACAGGGTGGTGACAGATACGCAGTATTTT. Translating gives CASSLDRVVTDTQYF.

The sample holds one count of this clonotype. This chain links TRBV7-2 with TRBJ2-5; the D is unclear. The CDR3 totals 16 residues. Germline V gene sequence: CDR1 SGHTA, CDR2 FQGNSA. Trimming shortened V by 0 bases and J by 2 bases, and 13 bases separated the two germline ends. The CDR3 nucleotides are TGTGCCAGCAGCTTAGCGCACAGCAGCTCACAAGAGACCCAGTACTTC. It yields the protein CASSLAHSSSQETQYF.

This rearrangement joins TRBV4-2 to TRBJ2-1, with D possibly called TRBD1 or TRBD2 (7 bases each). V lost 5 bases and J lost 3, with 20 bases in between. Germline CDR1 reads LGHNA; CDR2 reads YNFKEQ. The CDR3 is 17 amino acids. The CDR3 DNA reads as TGTGCCAGCAGCTACACAGGGGCGGCTAGCGGCTACAATGAGCAGTTCTTC. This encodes CASSYTGAASGYNEQFF.

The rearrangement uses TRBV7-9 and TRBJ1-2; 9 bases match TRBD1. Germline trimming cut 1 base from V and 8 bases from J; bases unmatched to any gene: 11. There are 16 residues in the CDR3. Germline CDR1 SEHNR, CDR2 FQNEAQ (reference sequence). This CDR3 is CASSLGPQGAHRGYTF. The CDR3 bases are TGTGCCAGCAGCTTAGGCCCACAGGGGGCGCACAGAGGCTACACCTTC. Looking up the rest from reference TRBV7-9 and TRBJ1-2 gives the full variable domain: DTGVSQNPRHKITKRGQNVTFRCDPISEHNRLYWYRQTLGQGPEFLTYFQNEAQLEKSRLLSDRFSAERPKGSFSTLEIQRTEQGDSAMYLCASSLGPQGAHRGYTFGSGTRLTVV.

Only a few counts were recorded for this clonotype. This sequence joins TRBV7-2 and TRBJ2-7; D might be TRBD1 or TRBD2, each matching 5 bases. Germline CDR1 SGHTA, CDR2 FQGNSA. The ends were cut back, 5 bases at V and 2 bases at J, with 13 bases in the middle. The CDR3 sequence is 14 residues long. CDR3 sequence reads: CASSVVWGPYEQYF. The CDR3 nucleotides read TGTGCCAGCAGCGTCGTCTGGGGACCCTACGAGCAGTACTTC.